The 27 T cell receptor beta chains below all came from one sample that was sequenced in a study of spatial heterogeneity in lung cancer. Whole-study findings and limits: Tumor mutation counts were tracked by expanded intratumoral alpha and beta TCR counts.

The time point is: sample taken at primary tumor resection. TCRdb ran MiXCR on the 5' RACE reads and lists one entry per CDR3 protein. The table records about 3,400 distinct CDR3 sequences, under 15% of them present only once. These TCRs are of unknown antigen specificity. The source was lung tumor tissue, collected at surgery. The receptor set was obtained from a female donor with early-stage non-small cell lung cancer.

In its sample, this clonotype ranks as medium-sized (0.01 to 0.1%). This chain joins TRBV20-1 and TRBJ2-3, with TRBD2 as a possible D gene (6 bases). Trimming stripped 6 bases from V and 3 bases from J, with 7 bases between. CDR3 size: 11 residues. CDR1 and CDR2 (germline): DFQATT, SNEGSKA (reference sequence). The chain's CDR3 is CSAGLTDTQYF. Here the CDR3 DNA reads TGCAGTGCCGGACTAACAGATACGCAGTATTTT.

This clonotype is medium-sized by share. The chain recombines TRBV4-1 with TRBJ2-5; D may be TRBD2 (5 bases). Per the germline V gene, CDR1 is MGHRA and CDR2 is YSYEKL. The CDR3 extends over 15 amino acids. The V end lost 5 bases, the J end lost 5 bases, and 18 bases lay between the germline ends. The CDR3: CASSYLFRTGETQYF. The CDR3 DNA sequence: TGCGCCAGCAGCTACCTCTTCCGGACTGGGGAGACCCAGTACTTC.

This chain connects TRBV29-1 to TRBJ1-1; possibly TRBD1 for D (6 bases). The germline V and J ends were trimmed by 7 bases and 5 bases, with 14 bases remaining between them. This CDR3 has 12 amino acids. Germline V lookup: CDR1 SQVTM, CDR2 ANQGSEA. The CDR3 DNA reads as TGCAGCGCCGAACAGGGAAGTACTGAAGCTTTCTTT. Translated: CSAEQGSTEAFF.

This clonotype has just a few counts. The rearrangement uses TRBV20-1 and TRBJ2-1; 8 bases align to TRBD2. The V gene end was trimmed by 5 bases and the J gene end by 3 bases; junction bases not matched to a gene: 9. The CDR3 has 15 amino acids. Per germline, CDR1 DFQATT and CDR2 SNEGSKA (reference sequence). For the CDR3, the DNA is TGCAGTGCTCAAGTGGGACTAGGTTTCTACAATGAGCAGTTCTTC. Translating it yields CSAQVGLGFYNEQFF.

By sample fraction, this clonotype is medium-sized. The chain combines TRBV27 with TRBJ1-6; D unresolved. Germline CDR1 is MNHEY and CDR2 is SMNVEV (reference sequence). This CDR3 comprises 18 residues. V lost 7 bases and J 3 bases, leaving 22 bases between the germline ends. The CDR3 coding sequence is TGTGCCAGCAAGAGGAACCTTGGTGGACGGTACTATAATTCACCCCTCCACTTT. This sequence encodes CASKRNLGGRYYNSPLHF.

This clonotype has ten or more counts. The V gene is TRBV6-6, the J gene TRBJ1-1; no clear D gene. The V gene's germline CDR1 is MNHNY and CDR2 SVGAGI (reference sequence). Deletions cut 2 bases from V and 6 bases from J, with 13 bases between. CDR3 length: 14 residues. CDR3 sequence reads: CASSYKSLGSEAFF. CDR3 bases: TGTGCCAGCAGTTACAAGTCTTTAGGGTCTGAAGCTTTCTTT.

The chain is built from TRBV19 and TRBJ2-1, with 7 bases aligning to TRBD1. This CDR3 is 14 amino acids long. V gave up 2 bases and J gave up 6 bases; unmatched junction bases: 4. Germline V gene lookup returns CDR1 LNHDA and CDR2 SQIVND (reference sequence). The CDR3 DNA reads TGTGCCAGTAGTATATCGAAGGGGGCCAATGAGCAGTTCTTC. Translation: CASSISKGANEQFF.

This clonotype was seen ten or more times. The rearrangement joins TRBV29-1 to TRBJ2-5; 7 bases map to TRBD2. Per the germline V gene, CDR1 is SQVTM and CDR2 is ANQGSEA. V shed 8 bases, J shed 1 base, and the junction held 13 bases outside the gene matches. The CDR3 is made up of 15 amino acids. DNA of the CDR3: TGCAGCACCTACCCTCTGGGCGGGAGCCAAGAGACCCAGTACTTC. Its translation: CSTYPLGGSQETQYF.

The rearrangement joins TRBV20-1 to TRBJ2-7; TRBD2 might be the D (5 bases). The CDR3 loop spans 13 amino acids. V was shortened by 6 bases and J by 3 bases, with 15 bases between the two germline ends. Germline loops: CDR1 DFQATT, CDR2 SNEGSKA (reference sequence). CDR3 residues: CSATGISDYEQYF. Here the CDR3 DNA reads TGCAGTGCCACCGGGATTAGCGACTACGAGCAGTACTTC.

Sample share makes this clonotype medium-sized. The rearrangement uses TRBV11-3 and TRBJ2-5; D call uncertain. The V and J ends lost 1 base and 5 bases respectively, with 11 bases between them. CDR1 and CDR2 (germline): SGHNT, YENEEA. The CDR3 runs 14 residues. CDR3 bases: TGTGCCAGCAGCTTAGGGAGTGGGTACGAGACCCAGTACTTC. This codes for CASSLGSGYETQYF.

Within the sample, this clonotype is medium-sized. This chain uses TRBV19 with TRBJ2-1; D gene unclear. The CDR3 totals 11 residues. In germline, CDR1 is LNHDA, CDR2 SQIVND (reference sequence). Between the trimmed V and J ends, which lost 6 bases and 9 bases, there was a span of 9 bases. CDR3: CASRLLGEQFF. CDR3 sequence (DNA): TGTGCCAGTAGGCTCCTGGGTGAGCAGTTCTTC.

The genes are TRBV27 and TRBJ2-1; 8 bases are shared with TRBD2. The length of the CDR3 is 19 residues. J was trimmed by 2 bases and V by 6 bases; bases with no gene match: 18. Germline V gene sequence: CDR1 MNHEY, CDR2 SMNVEV (reference sequence). The DNA for the CDR3 is TGTGCCAGCAGCCACGTACTTAAGAGCGGGAGTACCACCTACAATGAGCAGTTCTTC. Encoded protein: CASSHVLKSGSTTYNEQFF.

The chain has TRBV19 and TRBJ1-6, with TRBD1 matching over 7 bases. Germline CDR1 is LNHDA and CDR2 is SQIVND (reference sequence). There are 15 residues in the CDR3. J lost 7 bases, V lost 3 bases, and 6 bases had no gene match. The CDR3 spells CASSISGTENSPLHF. Written as DNA, the CDR3 is TGTGCCAGTAGTATTTCCGGGACAGAGAATTCACCCCTCCACTTT.

This clonotype came up once. The chain carries TRBV20-1 and TRBJ2-3; D not resolved. Germline CDR1 is DFQATT and CDR2 is SNEGSKA (reference sequence). V was cut by 0 bases and J by 4 bases, with 5 bases left in between. This CDR3 has 12 amino acids. The CDR3: CSARDSPDTQYF. In DNA form, the CDR3 reads TGCAGTGCTAGAGATTCCCCAGATACGCAGTATTTT.

This clonotype was picked up a small number of times. This sequence joins TRBV20-1 and TRBJ2-7; no clear D gene. V lost 6 bases and J lost 2, with 17 bases in between. CDR1 is DFQATT, CDR2 SNEGSKA, per germline (reference sequence). The CDR3 runs 14 residues. In DNA form, the CDR3 reads TGCAGTGCCGGAGAACCGGAACAGACCTACGAGCAGTACTTC. Amino acids: CSAGEPEQTYEQYF.

The genes are TRBV5-6 and TRBJ2-7, with TRBD1 matching 7 bases. There are 14 residues in the CDR3. The J segment lost 3 bases and the V segment lost 0 bases, leaving 3 bases of the junction unmatched. Germline CDR1 and CDR2: SGHDT and YYEEEE. CDR3 residues: CASSLGDRFYEQYF. For the CDR3, the DNA is TGTGCCAGCAGCTTGGGGGACAGATTCTACGAGCAGTACTTC.

This sequence joins TRBV7-8 and TRBJ2-1; D remains ambiguous. The V and J ends lost 2 bases and 10 bases respectively, with 18 bases between them. CDR1 and CDR2 (germline): SGHVS, FQNEAQ. This CDR3 region has 15 residues. CDR3 bases: TGTGCCAGCAGCTTAAGGGATTCGCCGTTCATGGAGCAGTTCTTC. Amino acids: CASSLRDSPFMEQFF. The variable domain in full, completed from reference TRBV7-8 and TRBJ2-1, reads GAGVSQSPRYKVAKRGQDVALRCDPISGHVSLFWYQQALGQGPEFLTYFQNEAQLDKSGLPSDRFFAERPEGSVSTLKIQRTQQEDSAVYLCASSLRDSPFMEQFFGPGTRLTVL.

This clonotype is termed medium-sized (0.01 to 0.1%). The rearrangement uses TRBV5-1 and TRBJ2-3; D remains ambiguous. V gave up 0 bases and J gave up 2 bases, with 4 bases separating them. This CDR3 is 13 amino acids long. CDR1 SGHRS and CDR2 YFSETQ come from the germline V gene. CDR3 in DNA: TGCGCCAGCAGCTTGGCCGTCACAGATACGCAGTATTTT. It specifies CASSLAVTDTQYF.

This clonotype is medium-sized. The rearrangement links TRBV5-6 to TRBJ2-7, with D maybe TRBD2 (6 bases). The V gene lost 2 bases and the J gene lost 0 bases, with 15 bases spanning the gap. Looked up from germline, CDR1 is SGHDT and CDR2 is YYEEEE. This CDR3 is built from 16 residues. This chain's CDR3 is CASSFSGWGGSYEQYF. The CDR3 bases are TGTGCCAGCAGCTTTAGCGGTTGGGGCGGCTCCTACGAGCAGTACTTC. Variable domain in full (rest from reference TRBV5-6 and TRBJ2-7): DAGVTQSPTHLIKTRGQQVTLRCSPKSGHDTVSWYQQALGQGPQFIFQYYEEEERQRGNFPDRFSGHQFPNYSSELNVNALLLGDSALYLCASSFSGWGGSYEQYFGPGTRLTVT.

By sample share, this clonotype is medium-sized (0.01 to 0.1%). One end of the junction varies from germline; a read error may be responsible. The J gene is TRBJ2-4, the V gene TRBV20-1, with a weak D call TRBD2 (6 bases). The CDR3 totals 12 residues. Germline V lookup: CDR1 DFQATT, CDR2 SNEGSKA (reference sequence). The CDR3: CSARDTGRGELF. In DNA form, the CDR3 reads TGCAGTGCTAGAGATACAGGCCGCGGGGAGCTCTTC.

In its sample, this clonotype ranks as medium-sized. The rearrangement links TRBV30 to TRBJ1-5; D remains ambiguous. With 3 bases removed from V and 3 bases from J, the gap between germline ends came to 6 bases. Looked up from germline, CDR1 is GTSNPN and CDR2 is SVGIG (reference sequence). The length of the CDR3 is 12 residues. The CDR3 nucleotides are TGTGCCTGGAGCCTGAACAATCAGCCCCAGCATTTT. Translation gives CAWSLNNQPQHF. The full variable domain, with the rest looked up from reference TRBV30 and TRBJ1-5, is SQTIHQWPATLVQPVGSPLSLECTVEGTSNPNLYWYRQAAGRGLQLLFYSVGIGQISSEVPQNLSASRPQDRQFILSSKKLLLSDSGFYLCAWSLNNQPQHFGDGTRLSIL.

By share of the sample, this clonotype is medium-sized. The rearrangement joins TRBV5-5 to TRBJ1-2; 11 bases are shared with TRBD1. The ends lost 3 bases at V and 5 bases at J; junction bases unmatched: 9. Germline V gene sequence: CDR1 SGHKS, CDR2 YYEKEE (reference sequence). The CDR3 covers 16 residues. CDR3 residues: CASSSGQGASGYGYTF. DNA of the CDR3: TGTGCCAGCAGCTCCGGACAGGGGGCCTCCGGGTATGGCTACACCTTC.

The chain is built from TRBV7-2 and TRBJ1-6; D remains unclear. Germline V CDR1 and CDR2: SGHTA, FQGNSA. V shed 5 bases and J shed 5 bases, with 16 bases lying between them. The CDR3 contains 16 residues. As DNA, the CDR3 is TGTGCCAGCAGCCCCACCCACCAGTACGATAATTCACCCCTCCACTTT. It codes for CASSPTHQYDNSPLHF. Looking up the rest from reference TRBV7-2 and TRBJ1-6 gives the full variable domain: GAGVSQSPSNKVTEKGKDVELRCDPISGHTALYWYRQSLGQGLEFLIYFQGNSAPDKSGLPSDRFSAERTGGSVSTLTIQRTQQEDSAVYLCASSPTHQYDNSPLHFGNGTRLTVT.

This clonotype is medium-sized by share. The J gene is TRBJ2-5, the V gene TRBV11-1; D is unclear. This CDR3 is built from 13 residues. V was cut by 5 bases and J by 5 bases, with 12 bases left in between. In germline, CDR1 is SGHAT, CDR2 FQDESV (reference sequence). The CDR3: CASSPRTTETQYF. The CDR3 nucleotides are TGTGCCAGCAGCCCGCGAACTACGGAGACCCAGTACTTC.

By share of the sample, this clonotype is medium-sized. This chain uses TRBV12-3 or TRBV12-4 with TRBJ1-5; a weak D match, TRBD1 (5 bases). V lost 1 base and J lost 0, with 13 bases in between. This CDR3 has 17 amino acids. The CDR3 nucleotides read TGTGCCAGCAGTTTAGGATCCGGGGCATATAGCAATCAGCCCCAGCATTTT. It yields the protein CASSLGSGAYSNQPQHF.

By sample fraction, this clonotype is medium-sized (0.01 to 0.1%). The rearrangement uses TRBV10-3 and TRBJ1-2, with 11 bases matching TRBD1. The CDR3 covers 16 residues. V shed 2 bases, J shed 1 base, and the junction held 3 bases outside the gene matches. Germline V gives CDR1 ENHRY, CDR2 SYGVKD. CDR3 coding DNA: TGTGCCATCAGTGAGGGACAGGGGGCAAATAACTATGGCTACACCTTC. It yields the protein CAISEGQGANNYGYTF.

This clonotype ranks as medium-sized. The rearrangement uses TRBV2 and TRBJ2-2; the D gene is possibly TRBD2 (6 bases). Germline V gene data show CDR1 as SNHLY and CDR2 as FYNNEI. Trimming stripped 5 bases from V and 0 bases from J, with 10 bases between. The CDR3 has 15 residues. CDR3 region: CASSFSGTNTGELFF. DNA for the CDR3: TGTGCCAGCAGTTTTAGCGGTACGAACACCGGGGAGCTGTTTTTT. The full variable domain, with the rest looked up from reference TRBV2 and TRBJ2-2, is EPEVTQTPSHQVTQMGQEVILRCVPISNHLYFYWYRQILGQKVEFLVSFYNNEISEKSEIFDDQFSVERPDGSNFTLKIRSTKLEDSAMYFCASSFSGTNTGELFFGEGSRLTVL.